These 16 T cell receptor beta chains came from one sample sequenced in a study of T cell changes during pregnancy in multiple sclerosis. Some clones are missing from TCRdb's copy, which holds only in-frame ones; the method was immunoSEQ multiplex PCR. The table includes 95,000 to 100,000 clones, about 90% detected once. The sample in question was peripheral blood, obtained in the second trimester of pregnancy. All receptors come from a female donor with multiple sclerosis, enrolled in a pregnancy study.

The chain couples TRBV27 to TRBJ1-5; D is ambiguous. The CDR3 extends over 14 amino acids. Between the trimmed V and J ends, which lost 6 bases and 5 bases, there was a span of 14 bases. Looked up from germline, CDR1 is MNHEY and CDR2 is SMNVEV (reference sequence). The CDR3, as DNA: TGTGCCAGCAGCTATACTCAGGCAGATCAGCCCCAGCATTTT. Encoded protein: CASSYTQADQPQHF.

The chain has TRBV15 and TRBJ1-1; TRBD1 is a possible D gene (6 bases). Germline-derived CDR1 and CDR2 are LNHNV and YYDKDF (reference sequence). The CDR3 totals 15 residues. The V gene lost 3 bases and the J gene lost 1 base, with 12 bases spanning the gap. CDR3 DNA: TGTGCCACCAGCAGGTCTGGACAGTCGAACACTGAAGCTTTCTTT. It translates to CATSRSGQSNTEAFF. The full variable domain, completed using reference TRBV15 and TRBJ1-1, is DAMVIQNPRYQVTQFGKPVTLSCSQTLNHNVMYWYQQKSSQAPKLLFHYYDKDFNNEADTPDNFQSRRPNTSFCFLDIRSPGLGDTAMYLCATSRSGQSNTEAFFGQGTRLTVV.

CDR3 DNA sequence: TGTGCCAGCAGCTTAGGGGACAGGGGGCATGAAAAACTGTTTTTT. Its protein is CASSLGDRGHEKLFF. V and J are TRBV7-9 and TRBJ1-4; TRBD1 agrees at 12 bases. V shed 1 base, J shed 6 bases, and the junction held 0 bases outside the gene matches. Germline V gene lookup returns CDR1 SEHNR and CDR2 FQNEAQ (reference sequence). The CDR3 totals 15 residues.

Points on this clone: The germline gene is not matched at one end of the junction; a read error may be the cause. The CDR3 nucleotides are TGTGCCAGCAGCCCCCGAAGGCAGGAAGTCTTT. It encodes CASSPRRQEVF. The rearrangement joins TRBV5-6 to TRBJ1-1, with no clear D. The CDR3 consists of 11 residues. The V gene's germline CDR1 is SGHDT and CDR2 YYEEEE.

The chain recombines TRBV27 with TRBJ2-7; D is perhaps TRBD2 (6 bases). This CDR3 has 17 residues. Germline CDR1 and CDR2: MNHEY and SMNVEV (reference sequence). The V end lost 5 bases, the J end lost 1 base, and 21 bases lay between the germline ends. The CDR3 protein is CASSPLRSGAYSYEQYF. The DNA of the CDR3 is TGTGCCAGCAGTCCCCTCCGTAGCGGAGCTTATTCCTACGAGCAGTACTTC.

This rearrangement joins TRBV19 to TRBJ2-5; 12 nucleotides align to TRBD2. In germline, CDR1 is LNHDA, CDR2 SQIVND (reference sequence). This CDR3 comprises 15 residues. V was clipped by 4 bases and J by 4 bases; unmatched bases: 4. DNA for the CDR3: TGTGCCAGTAGTACCCCTAGCGGGAGGGGAGAGACCCAGTACTTC. Amino acids: CASSTPSGRGETQYF.

The chain carries TRBV28 and TRBJ2-7; TRBD1 aligns across 8 bases. V trimming: 4 bases; J trimming: 3 bases; junction bases outside the gene matches: 11. Germline-derived CDR1 and CDR2 are MDHEN and SYDVKM. The CDR3 length is 16 residues. CDR3 residues: CASSSLPGTGYYEQYF. In nucleotides, the CDR3 is TGTGCCAGCAGTTCCCTCCCCGGGACAGGATACTACGAGCAGTACTTC.

The genes are TRBV29-1 and TRBJ2-5; possible D gene TRBD1, 6 bases. The assigned J gene may be wrong: the sequence end matches TRBJ2-7 better. Per germline, CDR1 SQVTM and CDR2 ANQGSEA. The CDR3 contains 14 residues. CDR3 residues: CSVEEGGTWNEQYF. CDR3 DNA: TGCAGCGTTGAAGAAGGGGGTACATGGAACGAGCAGTACTTC.

Concerning this clone: In the same sample, other DNA sequences code for this CDR3. The chain employs TRBV28 and TRBJ1-2; tentatively, D is TRBD1 (5 bases). V was shortened by 3 bases and J by 4 bases, with 12 bases between the two germline ends. The CDR3 is made up of 14 amino acids. The germline V gene has CDR1 MDHEN and CDR2 SYDVKM. This CDR3 is CASSFGGTAYGYTF. For the CDR3, the DNA is TGTGCCAGCAGTTTCGGGGGGACTGCCTATGGCTACACCTTC.

The CDR3 sequence: CASSLGLAGQETQYF. Here the CDR3 DNA reads TGCGCCAGCAGCTTGGGACTAGCGGGACAAGAGACCCAGTACTTC. J is TRBJ2-5 and V is TRBV5-1, with 11 bases fitting TRBD2. The ends lost 0 bases at V and 2 bases at J; junction bases unmatched: 0. The CDR3 covers 15 residues. Germline values: CDR1 SGHRS, CDR2 YFSETQ.

In its sample, this clone was seen a few times. The rearrangement joins TRBV19 to TRBJ2-1, with 12 nucleotides matching TRBD2. The CDR3 has 18 residues. V lost 6 bases to trimming and J lost 0 bases; unmatched junction nucleotides: 9. CDR1 and CDR2 from the germline V gene are LNHDA and SQIVND (reference sequence). The CDR3 bases are TGTGCCAGTAGCCTTCGGACTAGCGGGATGGGCTCCTACAATGAGCAGTTCTTC. Its protein product is CASSLRTSGMGSYNEQFF.

The chain employs TRBV7-2 and TRBJ2-7; the D is unclear. Germline CDR1 reads SGHTA; CDR2 reads FQGNSA. This CDR3 contains 15 residues. V was cut by 0 bases and J by 0 bases, with 9 bases left in between. Here the CDR3 DNA reads TGTGCCAGCAGCTTAGCGCTTGGGCCCTCCTACGAGCAGTACTTC. Its translation is CASSLALGPSYEQYF.

The V gene is TRBV6-5, the J gene TRBJ2-3; no clear D gene. The CDR3 sequence is 16 residues long. The germline V gene encodes CDR1 MNHEY and CDR2 SVGAGI. Deletions cut 2 bases from V and 3 bases from J, with 15 bases between. The CDR3 region is CASSYRKFGATDTQYF. CDR3 bases: TGTGCCAGCAGTTACCGCAAATTCGGTGCGACAGATACGCAGTATTTT.

The V gene is TRBV5-1, the J gene TRBJ2-3; TRBD2 matches at 15 bases. There are 18 residues in the CDR3. J was trimmed by 4 bases and V by 4 bases; bases with no gene match: 10. Per the germline V gene, CDR1 is SGHRS and CDR2 is YFSETQ. The CDR3 coding sequence is TGCGCCAGCAGCGTAGGGACTAGCGGGAGGAGCTTAGCAGATACGCAGTATTTT. Amino acids: CASSVGTSGRSLADTQYF.

V is TRBV2 and J is TRBJ2-1, with 9 positions matching TRBD2. The CDR3 is 16 amino acids. After removal of 7 bases from V and 7 bases from J, the junction contained 14 bases not matched to a gene. Germline V CDR1 and CDR2: SNHLY, FYNNEI. The CDR3 region has the DNA TGTGCCAGCACGCACCTCCGACTAGCGGAGAGTAATGAGCAGTTCTTC. Amino acid sequence: CASTHLRLAESNEQFF.

V gene TRBV7-2 combines with J gene TRBJ1-5, with a tentative D call TRBD1 (6 bases). Germline V gives CDR1 SGHTA, CDR2 FQGNSA. Trimming removed 4 bases from V and 0 bases from J, with 19 bases in between. The CDR3 runs 18 residues. This CDR3 is CASSSIQGRAYSNQPQHF. The CDR3 bases are TGTGCCAGCAGCTCGATACAGGGAAGGGCTTATAGCAATCAGCCCCAGCATTTT.